A single sample gave rise to the 17 T cell receptor beta chains below, sequenced in a study of blood T cell repertoires in COVID-19. The method was immunoSEQ multiplex PCR; TCRdb's version includes in-frame clones alone and lacks a portion of them. The sample has tens of thousands of clones; approximately 85% are singletons. The sample taken for sequencing was peripheral blood. The receptors were gathered from a human donor in a cohort sampled during active COVID-19.

This chain connects TRBV9 to TRBJ1-3; 9 bases fit TRBD1. Germline V gives CDR1 SGDLS, CDR2 YYNGEE. This CDR3 has 19 residues. V trimming: 3 bases; J trimming: 2 bases; junction bases outside the gene matches: 15. CDR3 amino acids: CASSASLIWTGVPGNTIYF. The CDR3 DNA is TGTGCCAGCAGCGCCAGCCTTATCTGGACAGGGGTCCCTGGAAACACCATATATTTT.

The V gene is TRBV6-5, the J gene TRBJ1-2, with TRBD1 matching 7 bases. V was clipped by 0 bases and J by 6 bases; unmatched bases: 4. The germline gives CDR1 MNHEY, CDR2 SVGAGI. The CDR3 is 14 amino acids. The CDR3 loop is CASSYSDRADGYTF. In nucleotides, the CDR3 is TGTGCCAGCAGTTACTCCGACAGGGCGGATGGCTACACCTTC.

The rearrangement joins TRBV19 to TRBJ2-2; the match to TRBD2 covers 13 bases. Trimming removed 5 bases from V and 3 bases from J; junction bases left unmatched: 6. The germline V gene encodes CDR1 LNHDA and CDR2 SQIVND (reference sequence). The CDR3 runs to 17 residues. The CDR3 coding sequence is TGTGCCAGTAGTCGGCGGACTAGCGGGGGTGACACCGGGGAGCTGTTTTTT. Amino acid sequence: CASSRRTSGGDTGELFF.

With regard to this clone: Mismatch with germline at one junction end may stem from a read error. The chain links TRBV6-5 to TRBJ1-3; D is undetermined. CDR1 and CDR2 from the germline V gene are MNHEY and SVGAGI. The CDR3 consists of 15 residues. CDR3 protein: CAGSPIPPRGNTIYF. Written as DNA, the CDR3 is TGTGCCGGCAGTCCCATTCCACCCAGGGGAAACACCATATATTTT.

The gene calls are TRBV5-6 and TRBJ2-5, with 7 nucleotides matching TRBD2. Germline CDR1 SGHDT, CDR2 YYEEEE. This CDR3 is 17 amino acids long. V lost 1 base to trimming and J lost 1 base; unmatched junction nucleotides: 10. The chain's CDR3 is CASSLRRGGRAQETQYF. The CDR3 DNA follows: TGTGCCAGCAGCTTGAGGAGAGGCGGGAGAGCCCAAGAGACCCAGTACTTC.

This sequence joins TRBV28 and TRBJ2-3; 8 bases are shared with TRBD2. In germline, CDR1 is MDHEN, CDR2 SYDVKM. The V gene end was trimmed by 3 bases and the J gene end by 6 bases; junction bases not matched to a gene: 5. The CDR3 contains 14 residues. The CDR3 loop is CASSLSSGVDTQYF. For the CDR3, the DNA is TGTGCCAGCAGTTTGAGTAGCGGGGTTGATACGCAGTATTTT.

This chain joins TRBV5-5 and TRBJ1-2; 8 bases line up with TRBD1. V lost 4 bases to trimming and J lost 7 bases; unmatched junction nucleotides: 12. Germline CDR1 is SGHKS and CDR2 is YYEKEE (reference sequence). CDR3 length: 15 amino acids. The CDR3 here is CASSASRGLEGGYTF. The CDR3, as DNA: TGTGCCAGCAGCGCCTCCAGGGGGCTAGAGGGTGGCTACACCTTC. Combining the CDR3 with reference TRBV5-5 and TRBJ1-2 gives the whole variable domain DAGVTQSPTHLIKTRGQQVTLRCSPISGHKSVSWYQQVLGQGPQFIFQYYEKEERGRGNFPDRFSARQFPNYSSELNVNALLLGDSALYLCASSASRGLEGGYTFGSGTRLTVV.

There are a few counts of this clone. The V and J genes are TRBV6-5 and TRBJ1-2; TRBD1 matches 10 bases. From germline, CDR1 is MNHEY and CDR2 SVGAGI. Trimming at V came to 6 bases and at J to 2 bases, leaving 6 bases not matched to a gene. This CDR3 has 15 amino acids. The CDR3 DNA sequence: TGTGCCAGCAGGGTTGACAGGGGGCGGAACTATGGCTACACCTTC. Amino acids: CASRVDRGRNYGYTF.

The CDR3 protein is CSARDMYEQYF. The CDR3 nucleotides read TGCAGTGCCCGGGATATGTACGAGCAGTACTTC. The chain has TRBV20-1 and TRBJ2-7; tentatively, D is TRBD2 (5 bases). The CDR3 consists of 11 residues. V was pared by 6 bases and J by 4 bases, with 10 bases between. Germline V gives CDR1 DFQATT, CDR2 SNEGSKA (reference sequence).

This rearrangement joins TRBV6-4 to TRBJ2-1; 12 bases align to TRBD1. Germline values: CDR1 MRHNA, CDR2 SNTAGT. V gave up 9 bases and J gave up 8 bases; unmatched junction bases: 11. This CDR3 has 15 amino acids. The CDR3: CASSTGTGGSDEQFF. CDR3 sequence (DNA): TGTGCCAGTAGCACCGGGACAGGGGGCTCTGATGAGCAGTTCTTC.

This clone has at least ten counts. J is TRBJ2-1 and V is TRBV2; D is ambiguous. Trimming took 6 bases from V and 6 from J, leaving 12 bases between them. From germline, CDR1 is SNHLY and CDR2 FYNNEI. This CDR3 contains 13 residues. CDR3 loop: CASSLEVGNEQFF. CDR3 bases: TGTGCCAGCAGCCTAGAGGTCGGCAATGAGCAGTTCTTC.

V is TRBV19 and J is TRBJ1-1, with 8 bases aligning to TRBD1. Germline V gene data show CDR1 as LNHDA and CDR2 as SQIVND (reference sequence). There are 15 residues in the CDR3. V lost 3 bases, J lost 4 bases, and 7 bases stayed unmatched. The CDR3 loop is CASSIRAGGGTEAFF. The CDR3 coding sequence is TGTGCCAGTAGTATTAGGGCAGGGGGCGGCACTGAAGCTTTCTTT.

A single count supports this clone. The genes are TRBV18 and TRBJ2-1, with a weak D call TRBD2 (5 bases). V was trimmed by 4 bases and J by 8 bases, leaving 12 bases between them. This CDR3 contains 13 residues. Germline lookup yields CDR1 KGHSH and CDR2 LQKENI. CDR3 nucleotide sequence: TGTGCCAGCTCACGGGGTATCGGGGATGAGCAGTTCTTC. Its translation: CASSRGIGDEQFF.

V gene TRBV19 combines with J gene TRBJ1-1; 8 nucleotides align to TRBD1. The CDR3 spans 17 residues. Unmatched junction bases numbered 7, after V lost 0 bases and J lost 1 base. The V gene's germline CDR1 is LNHDA and CDR2 SQIVND (reference sequence). The CDR3 here is CASSIDPQGVSNTEAFF. CDR3 nucleotide sequence: TGTGCCAGTAGTATAGATCCACAGGGGGTCTCGAACACTGAAGCTTTCTTT.

J is TRBJ2-3 and V is TRBV27; 11 bases are shared with TRBD2. The V and J ends lost 5 bases and 3 bases, in that order; junction bases with no gene match: 10. Germline CDR1 and CDR2: MNHEY and SMNVEV (reference sequence). This CDR3 region has 17 residues. DNA of the CDR3: TGTGCCAGCAGTCCGCCGGGACTAGCGGAACGTACAGATACGCAGTATTTT. It encodes CASSPPGLAERTDTQYF.

The rearrangement links TRBV21-1 to TRBJ1-1. TRBV21-1 is noted as a pseudogene. The CDR3 runs to 12 residues. Here the CDR3 reads CARGRDGGFAFF. Written as DNA, the CDR3 is TGTGCCAGAGGCAGGGACGGGGGTTTTGCTTTCTTT.

The chain couples TRBV4-3 to TRBJ1-1; D uncertain. The germline V gene encodes CDR1 LGHNA and CDR2 YSLEER. The CDR3 runs 13 residues. V was shortened by 0 bases and J by 5 bases, with 7 bases between the two germline ends. This chain's CDR3 is CASSQDSGTEAFF. As DNA, the CDR3 is TGCGCCAGCAGCCAAGATAGCGGGACTGAAGCTTTCTTT.